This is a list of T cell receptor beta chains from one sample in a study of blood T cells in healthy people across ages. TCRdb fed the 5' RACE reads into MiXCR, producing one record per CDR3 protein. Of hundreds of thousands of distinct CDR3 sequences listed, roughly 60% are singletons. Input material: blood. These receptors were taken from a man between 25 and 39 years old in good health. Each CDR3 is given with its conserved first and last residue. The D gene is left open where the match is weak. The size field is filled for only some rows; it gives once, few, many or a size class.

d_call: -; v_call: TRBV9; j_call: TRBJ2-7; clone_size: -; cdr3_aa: CASSVEGRTTYEQYF; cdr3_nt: TGTGCCAGCAGCGTAGAAGGCAGGACGACCTACGAGCAGTACTTC
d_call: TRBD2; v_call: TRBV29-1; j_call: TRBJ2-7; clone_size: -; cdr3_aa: CSVWRGGPYEQYF; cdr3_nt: TGCAGCGTTTGGCGGGGGGGCCCCTACGAGCAGTACTTC
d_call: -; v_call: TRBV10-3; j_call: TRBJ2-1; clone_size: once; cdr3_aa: CAISESNPLSSYNEQFF; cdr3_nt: TGTGCCATCAGTGAGTCGAACCCCCTCAGCTCCTACAATGAGCAGTTCTTC
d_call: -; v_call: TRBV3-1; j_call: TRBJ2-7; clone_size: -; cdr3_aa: CASSQGENRVYEQYF; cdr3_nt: TGTGCCAGCAGCCAAGGGGAGAACAGGGTCTACGAGCAGTACTTC
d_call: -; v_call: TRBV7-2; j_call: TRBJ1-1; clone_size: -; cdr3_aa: CASSLVIGANTEAFF; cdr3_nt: TGTGCCAGCAGCTTAGTTATAGGGGCGAACACTGAAGCTTTCTTT
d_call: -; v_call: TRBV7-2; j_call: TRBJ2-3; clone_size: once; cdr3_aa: CASSYVSGFPTDTQYF; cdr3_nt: TGTGCCAGCAGCTATGTTAGCGGATTCCCCACAGATACGCAGTATTTT
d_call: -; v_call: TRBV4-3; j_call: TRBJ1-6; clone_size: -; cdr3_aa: CASSPRPTIGSNSPLHF; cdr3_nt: TGCGCCAGCAGCCCCCGTCCAACGATTGGGTCGAATTCACCCCTCCACTTT
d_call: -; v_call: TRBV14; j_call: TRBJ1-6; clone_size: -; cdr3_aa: CASSQVSGNNSPLHF; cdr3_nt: TGTGCCAGCAGCCAAGTCTCAGGGAATAATTCACCCCTCCACTTT
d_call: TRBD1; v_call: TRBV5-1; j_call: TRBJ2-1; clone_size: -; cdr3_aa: CASSLKAGQGWNEQFF; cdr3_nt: TGCGCCAGCAGCCTAAAGGCGGGACAGGGTTGGAATGAGCAGTTCTTC
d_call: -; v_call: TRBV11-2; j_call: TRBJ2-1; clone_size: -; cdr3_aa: CASRSPDRAYNEQFF; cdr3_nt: TGTGCCAGCAGATCCCCCGACAGAGCCTACAATGAGCAGTTCTTC
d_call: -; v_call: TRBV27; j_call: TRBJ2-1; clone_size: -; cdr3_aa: CASSLYLDEQFF; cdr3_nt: TGTGCCAGCAGTTTATACTTAGATGAGCAGTTCTTC
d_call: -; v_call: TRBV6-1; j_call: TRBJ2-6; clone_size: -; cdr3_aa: CASSEISGSGANVLTF; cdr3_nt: TGTGCCAGCAGTGAGATTTCAGGGTCTGGGGCCAACGTCCTGACTTTC
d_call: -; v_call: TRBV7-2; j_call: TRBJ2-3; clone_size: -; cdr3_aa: CASSNYGRDTQYF; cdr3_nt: TGTGCCAGCAGTAACTATGGGCGAGATACGCAGTATTTT
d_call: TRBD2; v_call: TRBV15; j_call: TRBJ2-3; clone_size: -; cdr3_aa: CATSRDGLAGMVDTQYF; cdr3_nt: TGTGCCACCAGCAGAGATGGACTAGCGGGCATGGTGGATACGCAGTATTTT
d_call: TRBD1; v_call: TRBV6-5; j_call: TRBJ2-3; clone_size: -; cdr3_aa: CASSYGGTGGLDTQYF; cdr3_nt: TGTGCCAGCAGTTACGGGGGGACAGGGGGGTTAGATACGCAGTATTTT
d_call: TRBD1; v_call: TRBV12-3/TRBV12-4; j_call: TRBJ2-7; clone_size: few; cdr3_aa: CASTGTGGSYEQYF; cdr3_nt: TGTGCCAGCACCGGGACAGGGGGCTCCTACGAGCAGTACTTC
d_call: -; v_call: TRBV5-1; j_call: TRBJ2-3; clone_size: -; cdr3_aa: CASSLLGFHTDTQYF; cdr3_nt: TGCGCCAGCAGCTTGCTGGGGTTCCACACAGATACGCAGTATTTT
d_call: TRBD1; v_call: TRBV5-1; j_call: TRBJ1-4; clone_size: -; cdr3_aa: CASSWGQGREKLFF; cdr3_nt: TGCGCCAGCAGCTGGGGACAGGGTAGAGAAAAACTGTTTTTT
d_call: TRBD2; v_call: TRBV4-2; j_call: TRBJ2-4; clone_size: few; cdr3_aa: CASSQELAGVNQYF; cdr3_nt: TGTGCCAGCAGCCAAGAACTAGCGGGGGTAAATCAGTACTTC
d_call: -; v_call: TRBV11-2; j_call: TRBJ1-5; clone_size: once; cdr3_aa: CASSLGPGMNQPQHF; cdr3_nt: TGTGCCAGCAGCTTGGGCCCGGGGATGAATCAGCCCCAGCATTTT
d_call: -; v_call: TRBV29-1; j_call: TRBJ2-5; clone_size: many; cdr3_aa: CSVESPTTKEQYF; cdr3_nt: TGCAGCGTTGAAAGCCCCACGACGAAAGAGCAGTACTTC
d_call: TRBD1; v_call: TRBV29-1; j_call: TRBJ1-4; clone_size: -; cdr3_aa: CSATTGATNEKLFF; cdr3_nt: TGCAGCGCCACTACAGGGGCCACTAATGAAAAACTGTTTTTT
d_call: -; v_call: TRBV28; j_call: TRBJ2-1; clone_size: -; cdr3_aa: CASRTPVNDGNNEQFF; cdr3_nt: TGTGCCAGCAGAACCCCTGTCAATGACGGGAACAATGAGCAGTTCTTC
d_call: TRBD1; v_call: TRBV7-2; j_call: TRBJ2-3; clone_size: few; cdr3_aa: CASSPGTGVPTQYF; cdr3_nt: TGTGCCAGCAGTCCCGGGACAGGGGTCCCTACGCAGTATTTT
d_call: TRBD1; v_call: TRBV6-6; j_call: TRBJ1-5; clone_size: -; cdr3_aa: CASSTGTGSWQPQHF; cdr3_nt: TGTGCCAGCAGTACCGGGACAGGGAGTTGGCAGCCCCAGCATTTT
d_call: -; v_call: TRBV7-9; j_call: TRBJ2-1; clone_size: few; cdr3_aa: CASSGYPGAMDEQFF; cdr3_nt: TGTGCCAGCAGCGGATACCCCGGAGCCATGGACGAGCAGTTCTTC
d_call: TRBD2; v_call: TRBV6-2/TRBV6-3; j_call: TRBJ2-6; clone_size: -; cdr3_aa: CASSISSGDLSGANVLTF; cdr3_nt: TGTGCCAGCAGTATATCTAGCGGGGATCTCTCTGGGGCCAACGTCCTGACTTTC
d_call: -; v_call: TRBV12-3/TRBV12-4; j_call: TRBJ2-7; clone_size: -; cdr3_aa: CASSILRSYEQYF; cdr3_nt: TGTGCCAGCAGCATACTTAGGAGCTACGAGCAGTACTTC
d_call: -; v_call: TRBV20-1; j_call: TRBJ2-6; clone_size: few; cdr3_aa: CSAHGASGANVLTF; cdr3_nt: TGCAGTGCCCACGGGGCCTCTGGGGCCAACGTCCTGACTTTC
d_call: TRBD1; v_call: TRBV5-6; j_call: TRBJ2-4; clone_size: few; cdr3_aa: CASRGTDPSPKNIQYF; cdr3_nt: TGTGCCAGCAGAGGGACAGACCCTTCCCCCAAAAACATTCAGTACTTC
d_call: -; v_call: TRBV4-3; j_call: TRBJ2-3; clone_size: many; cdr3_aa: CASSQDMGDTQYF; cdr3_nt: TGCGCCAGCAGCCAAGATATGGGCGATACGCAGTATTTT
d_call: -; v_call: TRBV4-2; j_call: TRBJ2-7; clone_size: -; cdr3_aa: CASSQERDTIYEQYF; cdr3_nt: TGTGCCAGCAGCCAAGAACGGGACACCATTTACGAGCAGTACTTC
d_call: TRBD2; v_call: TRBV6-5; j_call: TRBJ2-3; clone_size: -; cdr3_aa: CASSYLRGVDTQYF; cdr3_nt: TGTGCCAGCAGTTATCTCCGGGGGGTGGATACGCAGTATTTT
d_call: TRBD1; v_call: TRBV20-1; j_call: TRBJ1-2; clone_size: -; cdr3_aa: CSARRDRDYGYTF; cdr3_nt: TGCAGTGCTAGACGGGACAGGGACTATGGCTACACCTTC
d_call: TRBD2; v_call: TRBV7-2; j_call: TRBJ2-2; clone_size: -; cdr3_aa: CASSRTSGGLNTGELFF; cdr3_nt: TGTGCCAGCAGCCGGACTAGCGGGGGGCTGAACACCGGGGAGCTGTTTTTT
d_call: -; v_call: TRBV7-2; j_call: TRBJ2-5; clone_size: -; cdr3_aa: CASSLQAAPETQYF; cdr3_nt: TGTGCCAGCAGCTTACAAGCGGCTCCGGAGACCCAGTACTTC
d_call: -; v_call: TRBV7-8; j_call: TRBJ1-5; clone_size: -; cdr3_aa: CASSLDSLAYSNQPQHF; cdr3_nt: TGTGCCAGCAGCTTAGACAGTTTGGCGTATAGCAATCAGCCCCAGCATTTT
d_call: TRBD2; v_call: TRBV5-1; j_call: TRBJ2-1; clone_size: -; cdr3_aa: CASSVNLADSYNEQFF; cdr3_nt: TGCGCCAGCAGCGTCAACCTAGCGGACTCCTACAATGAGCAGTTCTTC
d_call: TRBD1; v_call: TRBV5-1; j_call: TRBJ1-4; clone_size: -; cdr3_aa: CASSTGQDNEKLFF; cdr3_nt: TGCGCCAGCAGCACCGGACAGGATAATGAAAAACTGTTTTTT
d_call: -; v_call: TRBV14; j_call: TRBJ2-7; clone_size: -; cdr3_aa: CASSLRDVLRSYEQYF; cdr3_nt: TGTGCCAGCAGCCTAAGGGACGTCCTCCGCTCCTACGAGCAGTACTTC
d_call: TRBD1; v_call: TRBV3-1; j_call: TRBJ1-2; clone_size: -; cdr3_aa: CASSQEAGGGGYTF; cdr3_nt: TGTGCCAGCAGCCAAGAAGCAGGGGGCGGGGGCTACACCTTC
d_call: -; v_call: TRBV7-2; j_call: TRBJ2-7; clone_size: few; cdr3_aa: CASSSNRENEQYF; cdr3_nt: TGTGCCAGCAGCTCCAACAGGGAAAATGAGCAGTACTTC
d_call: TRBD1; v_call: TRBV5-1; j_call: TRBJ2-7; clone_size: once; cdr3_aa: CASSFHGAGGRYEQYF; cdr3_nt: TGCGCCAGCAGCTTTCACGGGGCAGGGGGTCGGTACGAGCAGTACTTC